The clone carrying this TCR beta chain turned up a few times. Its matching antigen is unknown. The sample originates from a study of cytomegalovirus exposure and HLA in healthy donors. PCR employed 60 Vbeta and 13 Jbeta primers. The table came from immunoSEQ multiplex PCR; TCRdb's copy has only in-frame clones and leaves some out. The sample gives fewer than 75,000 clones, about 82% of which show up once; around 4.7% is in the top ten. Study findings and constraints: Later on, analysis showed that most CMV-associated TCR beta chains appeared to be HLA-restricted.

Sequenced sample: PBMCs. This sequence originates from a young woman in good health and CMV-seronegative.

In DNA, the CDR3 is TGCGCCAGCAGCTCCCGACTAGCGGATCTCAATGAGCAGTTCTTC. Protein product: CASSSRLADLNEQFF. The V gene is TRBV5-1, the J gene TRBJ2-1; 9 nucleotides align to TRBD2. The CDR3 totals 15 residues. CDR1 is SGHRS and CDR2 is YFSETQ in the germline V gene. The J segment lost 6 bases and the V segment lost 3 bases, leaving 7 bases of the junction unmatched.